The source of this TCR beta chain is a study of cytomegalovirus exposure and HLA in healthy donors. Trimming at V came to 1 base and at J to 3 bases, leaving 5 bases not matched to a gene. The length of the CDR3 is 15 residues. CDR1 and CDR2 from the germline V gene are SGHRS and YFSETQ. Study-wide findings and caveats: Per a prior analysis, the majority of TCR beta V segments were productive roughly 90% or roughly 30% of the time. In a later analysis, a missense DCLRE1C variant was linked to TCR beta V- and J-gene trimming. A later analysis revealed that TCR association rates differed between HLA loci, peaking at DRB1 and bottoming out at HLA-C.

Worth noting for this clone: Its antigen is undetermined.

PCR employed 60 Vbeta and 13 Jbeta primers. Assay: immunoSEQ multiplex PCR; the TCRdb copy retains only in-frame clones and omits some. The sample yields more than 85,000 clones, around four fifths seen once. The receptor was derived from a man aged 30 to 39 in good health and CMV-seropositive. The chain carries TRBV5-1 and TRBJ2-5, with 8 bases identical to TRBD1. Sequencing was carried out using PBMCs. The DNA of the CDR3 is TGCGCCAGCAGCTTGATGGGACAGGTAGAAGAGACCCAGTACTTC. It encodes CASSLMGQVEETQYF. The variable domain in full, with the rest retrieved from reference TRBV5-1 and TRBJ2-5, is KAGVTQTPRYLIKTRGQQVTLSCSPISGHRSVSWYQQTPGQGLQFLFEYFSETQRNKGNFPGRFSGRQFSNSRSEMNVSTLELGDSALYLCASSLMGQVEETQYFGPGTRLLVL.